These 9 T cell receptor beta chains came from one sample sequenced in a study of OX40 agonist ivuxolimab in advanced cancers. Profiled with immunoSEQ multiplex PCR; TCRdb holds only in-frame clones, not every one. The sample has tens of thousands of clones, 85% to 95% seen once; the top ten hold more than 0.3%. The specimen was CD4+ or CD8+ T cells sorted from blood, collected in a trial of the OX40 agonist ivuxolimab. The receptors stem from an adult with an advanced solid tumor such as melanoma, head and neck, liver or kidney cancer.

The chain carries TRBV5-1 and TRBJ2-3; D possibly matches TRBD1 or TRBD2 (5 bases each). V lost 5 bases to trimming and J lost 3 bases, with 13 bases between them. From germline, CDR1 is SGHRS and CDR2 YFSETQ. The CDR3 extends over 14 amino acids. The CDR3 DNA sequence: TGCGCCAGCAGTTCCGGGGCATCGACAGATACGCAGTATTTT. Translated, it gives CASSSGASTDTQYF.

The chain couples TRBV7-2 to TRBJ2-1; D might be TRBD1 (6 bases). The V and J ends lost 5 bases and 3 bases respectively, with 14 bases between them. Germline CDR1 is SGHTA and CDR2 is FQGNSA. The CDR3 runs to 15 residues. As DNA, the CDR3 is TGTGCCAGCAGCGCGTCAGGGGCGCGCTACAATGAGCAGTTCTTC. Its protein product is CASSASGARYNEQFF.

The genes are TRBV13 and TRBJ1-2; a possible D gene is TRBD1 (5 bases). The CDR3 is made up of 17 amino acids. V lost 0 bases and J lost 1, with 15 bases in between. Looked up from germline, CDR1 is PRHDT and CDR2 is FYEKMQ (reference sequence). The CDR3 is CASSLGAGRSFNYGYTF. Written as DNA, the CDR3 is TGTGCCAGCAGCTTAGGCGCAGGGAGATCGTTTAACTATGGCTACACCTTC.

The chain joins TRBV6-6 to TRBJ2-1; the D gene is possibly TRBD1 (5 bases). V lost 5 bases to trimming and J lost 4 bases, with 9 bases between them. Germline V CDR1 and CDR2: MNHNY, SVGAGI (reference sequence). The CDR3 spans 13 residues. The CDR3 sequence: CASSSDRYNEQFF. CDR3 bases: TGTGCCAGCAGTAGTGACAGATACAATGAGCAGTTCTTC.

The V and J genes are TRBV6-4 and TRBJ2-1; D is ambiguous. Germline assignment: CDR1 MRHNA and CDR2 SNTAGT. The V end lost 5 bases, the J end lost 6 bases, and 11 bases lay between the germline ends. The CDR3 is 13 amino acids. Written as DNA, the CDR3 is TGTGCCAGCAGTCCTACCTACCCCAATGAGCAGTTCTTC. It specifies CASSPTYPNEQFF.

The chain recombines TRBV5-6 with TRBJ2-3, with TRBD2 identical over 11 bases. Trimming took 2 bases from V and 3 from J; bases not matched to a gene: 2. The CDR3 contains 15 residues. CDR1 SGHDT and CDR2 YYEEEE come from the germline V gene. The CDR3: CASSFASGRTDTQYF. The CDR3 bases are TGTGCCAGCAGCTTCGCTAGCGGGAGGACAGATACGCAGTATTTT.

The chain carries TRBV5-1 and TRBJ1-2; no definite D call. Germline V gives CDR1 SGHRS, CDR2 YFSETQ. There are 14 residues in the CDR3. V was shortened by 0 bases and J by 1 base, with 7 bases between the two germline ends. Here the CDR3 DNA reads TGCGCCAGCAGCTTGGAGAGGGATAACTATGGCTACACCTTC. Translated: CASSLERDNYGYTF.

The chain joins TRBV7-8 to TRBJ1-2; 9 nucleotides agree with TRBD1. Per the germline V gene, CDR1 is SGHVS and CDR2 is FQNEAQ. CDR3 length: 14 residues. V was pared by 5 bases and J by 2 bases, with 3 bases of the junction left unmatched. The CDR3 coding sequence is TGTGCCAGCAGCCTGGGGACAGGGAACTATGGCTACACCTTC. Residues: CASSLGTGNYGYTF.

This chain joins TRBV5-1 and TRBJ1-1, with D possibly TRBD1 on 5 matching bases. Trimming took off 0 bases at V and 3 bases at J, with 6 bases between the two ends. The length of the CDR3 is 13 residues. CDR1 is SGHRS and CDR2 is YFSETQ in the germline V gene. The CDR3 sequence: CASSLAGYTEAFF. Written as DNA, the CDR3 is TGCGCCAGCAGCTTGGCAGGGTACACTGAAGCTTTCTTT.